The 14 T cell receptor beta chains below all came from one sample that was sequenced in a study of cytomegalovirus exposure and HLA in healthy donors. The PCR contained 60 Vbeta and 13 Jbeta primers. Method: immunoSEQ multiplex PCR; TCRdb's copy keeps in-frame clones and lacks some. The sample shows approximately 100,000 clones, about two thirds of them seen only once. Sequencing used PBMCs. The receptor source for this set is a woman in her 70s in good health and CMV-seropositive.

V is TRBV13 and J is TRBJ1-1, with D unclear. Between the trimmed V and J ends, which lost 1 base and 1 base, there was a span of 4 bases. CDR1 PRHDT and CDR2 FYEKMQ come from the germline V gene (reference sequence). This CDR3 is 13 amino acids long. Here the CDR3 reads CASSLDRNTEAFF. In DNA, the CDR3 is TGTGCCAGCAGCTTAGATCGGAACACTGAAGCTTTCTTT.

The chain uses TRBV6-1 and TRBJ1-1, with a tentative D call TRBD1 (5 bases). The ends were cut back, 7 bases at V and 6 bases at J, with 15 bases in the middle. The length of the CDR3 is 13 residues. Germline V gives CDR1 MNHNS, CDR2 SASEGT. CDR3 loop: CASTPTDRPEAFF. CDR3 in DNA: TGTGCCAGCACTCCGACTGACAGACCTGAAGCTTTCTTT.

The V and J genes are TRBV6-5 and TRBJ2-5; D remains ambiguous. The V and J ends lost 2 bases and 1 base respectively, with 11 bases between them. The V gene's germline CDR1 is MNHEY and CDR2 SVGAGI. The CDR3 loop spans 15 amino acids. CDR3 nucleotides: TGTGCCAGCAGTTACCCACCGGGTTCCCAAGAGACCCAGTACTTC. Residues: CASSYPPGSQETQYF.

This clone occurred a few times. The J gene is TRBJ2-1, the V gene TRBV7-2; 8 bases are shared with TRBD1. Trimming removed 3 bases from V and 10 bases from J; junction bases left unmatched: 11. The CDR3 sequence is 15 residues long. Germline loops: CDR1 SGHTA, CDR2 FQGNSA. This chain's CDR3 is CASSLGQVPLTEQFF. In DNA form, the CDR3 reads TGTGCCAGCAGCTTGGGACAGGTTCCACTTACCGAGCAGTTCTTC.

V is TRBV6-5 and J is TRBJ2-2; 8 nucleotides agree with TRBD1. V dropped 6 bases and J dropped 5; count of bases not matched to a gene: 5. Germline loops: CDR1 MNHEY, CDR2 SVGAGI. The CDR3 is 14 residues long. In DNA form, the CDR3 reads TGTGCCAGCAGCCCGACAGGGGATACCGGGGAGCTGTTTTTT. The encoded protein is CASSPTGDTGELFF.

The rearrangement uses TRBV2 and TRBJ2-1, with D perhaps TRBD1 (5 bases). The germline V gene encodes CDR1 SNHLY and CDR2 FYNNEI. V lost 6 bases to trimming and J lost 0 bases, with 9 bases between them. This CDR3 contains 14 residues. Written as DNA, the CDR3 is TGTGCCAGCAGCAACGGACACTCCTACAATGAGCAGTTCTTC. This sequence encodes CASSNGHSYNEQFF.

This clone was seen only a few times. CDR3 region: CASSEQGAFTEAFF. CDR3 DNA sequence: TGTGCCAGCAGTGAACAGGGGGCATTCACTGAAGCTTTCTTT. The chain uses TRBV2 and TRBJ1-1, with TRBD1 identical over 8 bases. This CDR3 comprises 14 residues. CDR1 is SNHLY, CDR2 FYNNEI, per germline. The trim removed 2 bases at V and 4 bases at J, leaving 3 bases unmatched.

The V and J genes are TRBV2 and TRBJ1-1, with 9 bases identical to TRBD1. Germline CDR1 is SNHLY and CDR2 is FYNNEI. V shed 8 bases, J shed 3 bases, and the junction held 4 bases outside the gene matches. CDR3 size: 13 residues. CDR3 in DNA: TGTGCCAGCGGGGGACAGGGATACACTGAAGCTTTCTTT. Translation gives CASGGQGYTEAFF.

This clone appeared once. In nucleotides, the CDR3 is TGTGCCAGCAGCTTCGGAGGACAGAGCAATCAGCCCCAGCATTTT. This translates into CASSFGGQSNQPQHF. This chain connects TRBV5-4 to TRBJ1-5; possible D gene TRBD1, 6 bases. The CDR3 has 15 amino acids. Trimming removed 2 bases at V and 1 base at J, with 10 bases between. Germline-derived CDR1 and CDR2 are SGHNT and YYREEE (reference sequence). Variable domain in full (rest from reference TRBV5-4 and TRBJ1-5): ETGVTQSPTHLIKTRGQQVTLRCSSQSGHNTVSWYQQALGQGPQFIFQYYREEENGRGNFPPRFSGLQFPNYSSELNVNALELDDSALYLCASSFGGQSNQPQHFGDGTRLSIL.

The chain carries TRBV7-2 and TRBJ2-5, with D possibly being TRBD1 (5 bases). CDR1 SGHTA and CDR2 FQGNSA come from the germline V gene. V was trimmed by 2 bases and J by 5 bases, leaving 18 bases between them. The CDR3 is 16 residues long. Here the CDR3 DNA reads TGTGCCAGCAGCTTATCTCTGCAGGGTAGTTGGGAGACCCAGTACTTC. Translating gives CASSLSLQGSWETQYF.

The V gene is TRBV4-2, the J gene TRBJ1-4; D may be TRBD1 (5 bases). The V end was cut by 1 base, the J end by 6 bases, with 15 bases between. In germline, CDR1 is LGHNA, CDR2 YNFKEQ. This CDR3 is 16 amino acids long. This CDR3 is CASSQVRGRGYEKLFF. The CDR3, as DNA: TGTGCCAGCAGCCAAGTCAGAGGTCGGGGGTATGAAAAACTGTTTTTT.

This clone was recorded only once. The chain employs TRBV30 and TRBJ2-2; 7 nucleotides agree with TRBD1. The CDR3 runs to 14 residues. The germline gives CDR1 GTSNPN, CDR2 SVGIG (reference sequence). V was pared by 4 bases and J by 5 bases, with 7 bases of the junction left unmatched. This CDR3 reads CAWKRQGSTGELFF. For the CDR3, the DNA is TGTGCCTGGAAACGACAGGGCAGTACCGGGGAGCTGTTTTTT.

This clone was picked up a small number of times. The chain links TRBV30 to TRBJ1-4, with 7 bases aligning to TRBD1. After removal of 2 bases from V and 8 bases from J, the junction contained 8 bases not matched to a gene. The CDR3 runs 14 residues. Germline CDR1 is GTSNPN and CDR2 is SVGIG (reference sequence). The CDR3 DNA sequence: TGTGCCTGGAGTACTAGGGGGCCGGGCGAAAAACTGTTTTTT. This sequence encodes CAWSTRGPGEKLFF. The complete variable domain, with remaining parts taken from reference TRBV30 and TRBJ1-4, reads SQTIHQWPATLVQPVGSPLSLECTVEGTSNPNLYWYRQAAGRGLQLLFYSVGIGQISSEVPQNLSASRPQDRQFILSSKKLLLSDSGFYLCAWSTRGPGEKLFFGSGTQLSVL.

The CDR3 region is CASSRLRTDTQYF. DNA of the CDR3: TGTGCCAGTAGTAGACTTCGCACAGATACGCAGTATTTT. The genes are TRBV19 and TRBJ2-3; no definite D call. This CDR3 region has 13 residues. The V end lost 4 bases, the J end lost 1 base, and 6 bases lay between the germline ends. CDR1 is LNHDA and CDR2 is SQIVND in the germline V gene (reference sequence).